Detailed here is one T cell receptor (beta chain). What it binds is not known. The data are from a study of T cell responses to AZD1222 COVID-19 vaccine. Germline V gene data show CDR1 as SQVTM and CDR2 as ANQGSEA. V was cut by 5 bases and J by 0 bases, with 19 bases left in between. There are 16 residues in the CDR3. General study points: Repertoires were obtained solely post-peak T cell response.

TCRdb keeps only in-frame clones here, not all; method: immunoSEQ multiplex PCR. The table records about 120,000 clones, more than 80% of them present only once. The source was peripheral blood, collected on day 0 of AZD1222 vaccination. The sequence was collected from an adult in good health. The chain links TRBV29-1 to TRBJ1-1; D perhaps matches TRBD1 (6 bases). The CDR3 DNA follows: TGCAGCGTTAACGGCCCCTGGGGGCGGGTGAACACTGAAGCTTTCTTT. It is translated as CSVNGPWGRVNTEAFF. Supplemented by reference TRBV29-1 and TRBJ1-1, the full variable domain reads SAVISQKPSRDICQRGTSLTIQCQVDSQVTMMFWYRQQPGQSLTLIATANQGSEATYESGFVIDKFPISRPNLTFSTLTVSNMSPEDSSIYLCSVNGPWGRVNTEAFFGQGTRLTVV.